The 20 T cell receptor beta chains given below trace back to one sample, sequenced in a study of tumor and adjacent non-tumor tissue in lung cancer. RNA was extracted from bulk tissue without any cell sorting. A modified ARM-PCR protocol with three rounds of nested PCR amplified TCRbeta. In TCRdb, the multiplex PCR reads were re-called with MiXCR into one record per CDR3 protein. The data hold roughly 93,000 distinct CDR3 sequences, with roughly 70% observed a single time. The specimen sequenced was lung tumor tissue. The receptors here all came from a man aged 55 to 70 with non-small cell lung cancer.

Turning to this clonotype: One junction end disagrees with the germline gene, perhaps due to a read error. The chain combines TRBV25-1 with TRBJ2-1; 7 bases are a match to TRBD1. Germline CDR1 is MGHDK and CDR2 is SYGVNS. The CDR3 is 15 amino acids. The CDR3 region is CACSEYRGQYNEQFF. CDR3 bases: TGTGCCTGCAGTGAATATAGGGGGCAGTATAATGAGCAGTTCTTC.

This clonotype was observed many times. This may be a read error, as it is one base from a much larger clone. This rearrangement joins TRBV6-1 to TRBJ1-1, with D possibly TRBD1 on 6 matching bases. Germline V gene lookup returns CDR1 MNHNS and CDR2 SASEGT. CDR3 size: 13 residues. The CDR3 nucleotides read TGTGCCAGCAGGAGAACTGGGGGCACTGAAGTTTTCTTT. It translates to CASRRTGGTEVFF.

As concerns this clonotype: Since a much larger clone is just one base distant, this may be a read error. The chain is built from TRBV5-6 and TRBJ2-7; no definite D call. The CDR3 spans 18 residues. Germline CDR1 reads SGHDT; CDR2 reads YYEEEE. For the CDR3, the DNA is TGTGCCAGCAGCTTCAAAGGATATTTGGGAACTCCCGCCTACGATCAGTACTTC. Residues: CASSFKGYLGTPAYDQYF.

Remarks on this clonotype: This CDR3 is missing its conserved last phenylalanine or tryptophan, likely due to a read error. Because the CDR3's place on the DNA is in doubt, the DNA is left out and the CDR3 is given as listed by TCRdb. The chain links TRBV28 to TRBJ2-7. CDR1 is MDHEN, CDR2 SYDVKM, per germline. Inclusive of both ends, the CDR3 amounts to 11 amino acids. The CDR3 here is CASSLSDYMNI.

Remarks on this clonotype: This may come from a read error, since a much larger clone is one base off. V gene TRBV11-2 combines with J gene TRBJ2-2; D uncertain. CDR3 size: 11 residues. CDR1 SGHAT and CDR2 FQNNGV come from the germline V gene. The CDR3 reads CAISEVGELFF. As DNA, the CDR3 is TGTGCCATCAGCGAAGTCGGGGAGCTGTTTTTT.

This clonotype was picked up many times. In DNA form, the CDR3 reads TGTGCCAGCAACTCGGGACAGGGGGTTAGTGGCTACACCTTC. Its translation is CASNSGQGVSGYTF. The V gene is TRBV12-3 or TRBV12-4, the J gene TRBJ1-2; 11 bases map to TRBD1. V was clipped by 7 bases and J by 7 bases; unmatched bases: 8. This CDR3 region has 14 residues.

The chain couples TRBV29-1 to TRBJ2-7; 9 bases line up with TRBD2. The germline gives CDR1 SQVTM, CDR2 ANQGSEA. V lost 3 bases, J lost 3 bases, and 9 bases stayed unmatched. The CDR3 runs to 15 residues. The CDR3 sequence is CSVDKVTSGSYEQYF. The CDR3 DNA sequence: TGCAGCGTTGATAAGGTGACTAGCGGAAGCTACGAGCAGTACTTC.

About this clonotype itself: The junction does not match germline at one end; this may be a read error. The CDR3 DNA sequence: TGTACCAGCAGTTTGCGAACAGCGGTCAGTGGCTACACCTTC. Its translation is CTSSLRTAVSGYTF. The chain employs TRBV28 and TRBJ1-2; D gene uncertain. The germline CDR1 and CDR2 sequences are MDHEN and SYDVKM. The CDR3 sequence is 14 residues long.

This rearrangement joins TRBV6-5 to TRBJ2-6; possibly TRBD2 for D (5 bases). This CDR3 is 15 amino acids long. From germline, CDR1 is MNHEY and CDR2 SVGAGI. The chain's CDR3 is CGRALGDSGANVLTF. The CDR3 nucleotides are TGTGGCAGAGCCCTGGGAGACTCTGGGGCCAACGTCCTGACTTTC.

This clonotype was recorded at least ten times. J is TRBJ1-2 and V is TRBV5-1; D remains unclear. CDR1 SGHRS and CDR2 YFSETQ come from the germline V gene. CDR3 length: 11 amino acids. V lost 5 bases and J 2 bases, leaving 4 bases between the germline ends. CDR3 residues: CASRLNYGYTF. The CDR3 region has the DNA TGCGCCAGCAGATTGAACTATGGCTACACCTTC.

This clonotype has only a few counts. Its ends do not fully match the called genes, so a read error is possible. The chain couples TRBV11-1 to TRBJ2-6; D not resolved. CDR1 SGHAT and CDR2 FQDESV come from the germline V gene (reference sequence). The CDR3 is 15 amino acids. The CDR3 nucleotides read TGTGCCAGCAGCATTCGCCTCTCTGAGGCCAACGTCCTGACTTTC. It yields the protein CASSIRLSEANVLTF.

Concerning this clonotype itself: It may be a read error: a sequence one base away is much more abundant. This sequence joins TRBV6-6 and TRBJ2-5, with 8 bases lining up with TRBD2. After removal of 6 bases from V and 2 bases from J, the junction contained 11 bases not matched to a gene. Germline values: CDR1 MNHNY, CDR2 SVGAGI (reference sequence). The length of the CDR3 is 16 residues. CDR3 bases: TGTGCCAGCAGGGGACTAACGGGGGGGAGTCAAGAGACCCAGTACTTC. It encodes CASRGLTGGSQETQYF.

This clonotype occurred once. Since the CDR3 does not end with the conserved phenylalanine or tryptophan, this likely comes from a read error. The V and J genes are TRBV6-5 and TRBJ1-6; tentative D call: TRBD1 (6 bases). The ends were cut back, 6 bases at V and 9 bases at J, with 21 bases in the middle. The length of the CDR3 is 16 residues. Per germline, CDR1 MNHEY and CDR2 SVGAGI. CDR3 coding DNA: TGTGCCAGCAGGAACCAGCAACCGGGGGCGGGTTCACCCCTCCACTAT. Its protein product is CASRNQQPGAGSPLHY.

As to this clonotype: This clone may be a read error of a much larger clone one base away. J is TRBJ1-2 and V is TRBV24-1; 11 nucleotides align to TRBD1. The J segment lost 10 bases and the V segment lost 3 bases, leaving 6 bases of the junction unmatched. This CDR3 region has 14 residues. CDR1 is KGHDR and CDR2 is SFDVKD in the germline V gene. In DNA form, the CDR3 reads TGTGCCACCAGTGATCCTGGACAGGGGGCTGTCTACACCTTC. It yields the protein CATSDPGQGAVYTF.

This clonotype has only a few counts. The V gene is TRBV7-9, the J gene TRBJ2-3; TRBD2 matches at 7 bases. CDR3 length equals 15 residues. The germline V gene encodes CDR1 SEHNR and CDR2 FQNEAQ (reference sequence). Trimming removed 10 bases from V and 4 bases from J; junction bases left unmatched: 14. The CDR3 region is CATSRGGGRSDTQYF. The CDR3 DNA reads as TGTGCCACCTCCCGAGGTGGCGGGAGATCAGATACGCAGTATTTT.

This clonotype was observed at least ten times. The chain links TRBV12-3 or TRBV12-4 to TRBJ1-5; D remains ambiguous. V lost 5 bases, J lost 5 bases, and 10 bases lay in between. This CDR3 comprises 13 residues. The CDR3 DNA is TGTGCCAGCAGTCAGAGGCGGGATCAGCCCCAGCATTTT. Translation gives CASSQRRDQPQHF.

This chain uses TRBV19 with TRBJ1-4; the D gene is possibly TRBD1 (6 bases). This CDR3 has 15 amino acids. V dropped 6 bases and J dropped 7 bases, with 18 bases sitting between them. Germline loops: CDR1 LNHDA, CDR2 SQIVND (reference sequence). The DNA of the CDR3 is TGTGCCAGTAGAACTTCATACGGGGGCGGTGAAAAACTGTTTTTT. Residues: CASRTSYGGGEKLFF.

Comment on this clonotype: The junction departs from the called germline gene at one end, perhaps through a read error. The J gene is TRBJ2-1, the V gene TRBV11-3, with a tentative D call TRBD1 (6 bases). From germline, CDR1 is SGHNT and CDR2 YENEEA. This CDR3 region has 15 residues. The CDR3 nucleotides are TGTGTCAGCAGCAAAAGGACAGATCCCTACAATGAGCACTTCTTC. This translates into CVSSKRTDPYNEHFF.

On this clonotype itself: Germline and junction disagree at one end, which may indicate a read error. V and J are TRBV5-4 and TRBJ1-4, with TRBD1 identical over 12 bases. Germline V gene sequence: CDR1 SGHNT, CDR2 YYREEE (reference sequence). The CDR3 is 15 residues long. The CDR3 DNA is TGTCCCAGCAGCCCCGGGACAGGGGGCGACGAAAAACTGTTTTTT. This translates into CPSSPGTGGDEKLFF.

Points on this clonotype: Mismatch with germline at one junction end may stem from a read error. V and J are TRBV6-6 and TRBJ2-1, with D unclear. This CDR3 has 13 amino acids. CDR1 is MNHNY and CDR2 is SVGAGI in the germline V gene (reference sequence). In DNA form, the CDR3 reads TGTGACAGCAGCCCTGTGGCATACAATGAGCAGTTCTTT. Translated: CDSSPVAYNEQFF.